This is a list of T cell receptor beta chains from one sample in a study of blood T cells in healthy people across ages. TCRdb recomputed calls from the 5' RACE reads with MiXCR, one row per CDR3 protein. The data show about 650,000 distinct CDR3 sequences, with about 34% seen just once and less than 20% held by the top ten. Specimen: blood. The receptors were gathered from a woman older than 75 in good health. The CDR3 runs from the conserved cysteine through the conserved F or W. The D gene is left open where the match is weak. Size tells how often a clone was seen (once, few, many) or the class of an expanded clone, and some rows leave it out.

d_gene	abundance	v_gene	j_gene	CDR3nt	CDR3aa
NA	many	TRBV9	TRBJ2-1	TGTGCCAGCAGCGTAGGACTGAGCTCCTACAATGAGCAGTTCTTC	CASSVGLSSYNEQFF
NA	NA	TRBV4-1	TRBJ2-5	TGCGCCAGCAGCCAAGAAGTGGCCGGGAATCGGGAGACCCAGTACTTC	CASSQEVAGNRETQYF
NA	NA	TRBV18	TRBJ1-1	TGTGCCAGCTCACCAGAGGACCTGAACACTGAAGCTTTCTTT	CASSPEDLNTEAFF
NA	once	TRBV29-1	TRBJ2-5	TGCAGCGTTGATAGCGGACCTAGACAAGAGACCCAGTACTTC	CSVDSGPRQETQYF
TRBD2	few	TRBV11-3	TRBJ2-7	TGTGCCAGCAGCTTAACCCACGGGAGGGGTGAGCAGTACTTC	CASSLTHGRGEQYF
TRBD2	NA	TRBV29-1	TRBJ2-7	TGCAGCGTTGTACATTCACTAGCGGGAGGGGGGTCCTACGAGCAGTACTTC	CSVVHSLAGGGSYEQYF
NA	few	TRBV20-1	TRBJ1-1	TGCAGTGCTAGAGGGGCAGGGCGAGAAACTGAAGCTTTCTTT	CSARGAGRETEAFF
NA	few	TRBV6-1	TRBJ2-7	TGTGCCAGCACCGGGAATTGCTACGAGCAGTACTTC	CASTGNCYEQYF
NA	few	TRBV12-3/TRBV12-4	TRBJ2-7	TGTGCCAGCAGTTCGGACGTCCTACGGAACTCCTACGAGCAGTACTTC	CASSSDVLRNSYEQYF
NA	many	TRBV12-1	TRBJ2-3	TGTGCCAGCAGCTTCGGGCGGCTTCTGGTAGTCTCAGATACGCAGTATTTT	CASSFGRLLVVSDTQYF
NA	many	TRBV29-1	TRBJ2-7	TGCAGTGGGGACACTGGGTCCGAGCAGTACTTC	CSGDTGSEQYF
NA	many	TRBV20-1	TRBJ2-7	TGCAGTGCTAGAGGGCATGCGGGGAAAGCTTCCTACGAGCAGTACTTC	CSARGHAGKASYEQYF
NA	once	TRBV7-9	TRBJ2-1	TGTGCCAGCAGCTTATTAGGGTACGGCGAGCAGTTCTTC	CASSLLGYGEQFF
NA	few	TRBV5-1	TRBJ1-1	TGCGCCAGCAGCTCGATATCGGGGAACACTGAAGCTTTCTTT	CASSSISGNTEAFF
TRBD1	few	TRBV18	TRBJ2-6	TGTGCCAGCTCAACGGACAGGGTCTGGTCTGGGGCCAACGTCCTGACTTTC	CASSTDRVWSGANVLTF
NA	few	TRBV7-2	TRBJ1-5	TGTGCCAGCAGCCTAACACGGGCGGGGAGCAATCAGCCCCAGCATTTT	CASSLTRAGSNQPQHF
NA	many	TRBV19	TRBJ2-7	TGTGCCAGTAGTAAGCCTTCCTCCTACGAGCAGTACTTC	CASSKPSSYEQYF
NA	many	TRBV27	TRBJ2-6	TGTGCCAGCAGACCTAAACCCCGGACAGAGTCCCTCTATGGGGCCAACGTCCTGACTTTC	CASRPKPRTESLYGANVLTF
NA	many	TRBV6-1	TRBJ2-1	TGTGCCAGCAGACTATCCAGCTCCTACAATGAGCAGTTCTTC	CASRLSSSYNEQFF
NA	many	TRBV4-1	TRBJ1-1	TGCGCCAGCAGCCAAGATCGTGGGGGGAACACTGAAGCTTTCTTT	CASSQDRGGNTEAFF
NA	NA	TRBV6-2/TRBV6-3	TRBJ2-5	TGTGCCAGCAGTTCCCGGCTAGGAATATACAATGAGCAGTACTTC	CASSSRLGIYNEQYF
TRBD2	NA	TRBV29-1	TRBJ2-3	TGCAGCGTGAGGACTAGCGGGAGGGCCGTAGCAGATACGCAGTATTTT	CSVRTSGRAVADTQYF
NA	NA	TRBV29-1	TRBJ2-1	TGCAGCGCTGACCGTAGCGGAGGAAATGAGCAGTTCTTC	CSADRSGGNEQFF
NA	many	TRBV7-8	TRBJ2-1	TGTGCCAGCAGCTTTAGGGCCTACTCCTACAATGAGCAGTTCTTC	CASSFRAYSYNEQFF
TRBD1	NA	TRBV20-1	TRBJ2-7	TGCAGTGCTAGGGACCGGGACAGGTACTACGAGCAGTACTTC	CSARDRDRYYEQYF
NA	NA	TRBV12-3/TRBV12-4	TRBJ2-3	TGTGCCAGCAGAGTCCCCGCAGATGCGCAGTATTTT	CASRVPADAQYF
NA	many	TRBV3-1	TRBJ1-2	TGTGCCAGCAGCCCTACCCCCTTTTTCCAGTGGTATGGCTACACCTTC	CASSPTPFFQWYGYTF
NA	many	TRBV4-3	TRBJ2-5	TGCGCCAGCAGCCAAGATCACAAGGGTCGAGAGACCCAGTACTTC	CASSQDHKGRETQYF
NA	NA	TRBV29-1	TRBJ2-5	TGCAGCGTTGAAAATTGGGAAAAAGACCAAGAGACCCAGTACTTC	CSVENWEKDQETQYF
NA	many	TRBV29-1	TRBJ2-3	TGCAGCGTTGAGCGCGGCACAGATACGCAGTATTTT	CSVERGTDTQYF
NA	NA	TRBV20-1	TRBJ2-4	TGCAGTGCTTCCATCTTCGTAGCGAACATTCAGTACTTC	CSASIFVANIQYF
NA	NA	TRBV12-3/TRBV12-4	TRBJ2-1	TGTGCCAGCAGTCTTACCGGGACGCCTGACTCCCATGAGCAGTTCTTC	CASSLTGTPDSHEQFF